The rows below give T cell receptor beta chains drawn from one sample of a study of blood T cell repertoires in COVID-19. Profiling relied on immunoSEQ multiplex PCR, and the TCRdb table lists in-frame clones only, not all of them. The sample carries about 200,000 clones, around 81% recorded once. The sequenced sample consisted of PBMCs or T cells enriched from blood (not recorded which). The receptors were sampled from a woman in her fifties or sixties with acute COVID-19. CDR3s include the opening cysteine and the closing phenylalanine or tryptophan. D genes are given only for firm matches. Some rows have no size entry. The others give once, few or many, or a class for an expanded clone.

D,V,size,J,CDR3,DNA
TRBD1,TRBV5-4,NA,TRBJ2-5,CASSPRDRGDAETQYF,TGTGCCAGCAGCCCCCGGGACAGGGGAGACGCAGAGACCCAGTACTTC
NA,TRBV7-6,NA,TRBJ1-1,CASSLGQNTEAFF,TGTGCCAGCAGTTTGGGGCAGAACACTGAAGCTTTCTTT
NA,TRBV6-2/TRBV6-3,NA,TRBJ1-1,CASSYGQLEAFF,TGTGCCAGCAGTTACGGGCAGCTTGAAGCTTTCTTT
NA,TRBV18,few,TRBJ2-3,CASSQSGTGNLYF,TGTGCCAGCTCACAATCCGGGACTGGAAACTTATATTTT
TRBD2,TRBV28,NA,TRBJ2-2,CASSFPLAGVHTGELFF,TGTGCCAGCAGTTTCCCTCTCGCGGGGGTGCACACCGGGGAGCTGTTTTTT
TRBD1,TRBV30,NA,TRBJ1-1,CAWTRDREFRLTEAFF,TGTGCCTGGACTCGGGACAGGGAATTCCGTCTCACTGAAGCTTTCTTT
NA,TRBV6-2/TRBV6-3,NA,TRBJ1-1,CASSYSGRGEAFF,TGTGCCAGCAGTTACTCGGGCAGGGGTGAAGCTTTCTTT
NA,TRBV15,NA,TRBJ2-3,CATSRDRTQYF,TGTGCCACCAGCAGAGATCGGACGCAGTATTTT
TRBD1,TRBV5-1,NA,TRBJ2-7,CASSPGQVARGEQYF,TGCGCCAGCAGCCCGGGACAGGTGGCCCGGGGCGAGCAGTACTTC
TRBD1,TRBV19,NA,TRBJ1-1,CASSGRRTGLGTEAFF,TGTGCCAGTAGTGGACGTCGGACAGGATTGGGGACTGAAGCTTTCTTT
TRBD2,TRBV5-1,NA,TRBJ2-3,CASSFSGRATDTQYF,TGCGCCAGCAGCTTTAGCGGGAGGGCCACGGATACGCAGTATTTT
TRBD1,TRBV27,NA,TRBJ1-2,CASSYRGSYGYTF,TGTGCCAGCAGTTACAGGGGATCCTATGGCTACACCTTC
NA,TRBV7-9,NA,TRBJ2-7,CASSLDMGRSYEQYF,TGTGCCAGCAGCCTGGATATGGGCCGATCCTACGAGCAGTACTTC
TRBD1,TRBV29-1,NA,TRBJ2-5,CSVWDRGGQETQYF,TGCAGCGTCTGGGACAGGGGGGGCCAAGAGACCCAGTACTTC
NA,TRBV10-3,NA,TRBJ2-3,CAISESSRDTQYF,TGTGCCATCAGTGAGTCGTCCCGAGATACGCAGTATTTT
NA,TRBV19,NA,TRBJ1-5,CASSSREPQHF,TGTGCCAGTAGTAGCCGGGAGCCCCAGCATTTT
NA,TRBV6-5,NA,TRBJ2-2,CASSLASKNTGELFF,TGTGCCAGCAGTCTTGCTAGCAAGAACACCGGGGAGCTGTTTTTT
NA,TRBV18,NA,TRBJ2-3,CASSPAQAIDTQYF,TGTGCCAGCTCACCAGCCCAGGCAATAGATACGCAGTATTTT
TRBD1,TRBV28,NA,TRBJ1-4,CASSLPGGLEGKLFF,TGTGCCAGCAGTCTCCCAGGGGGCTTGGAAGGAAAACTGTTTTTT
NA,TRBV28,NA,TRBJ1-2,CASSFLSGYTF,TGTGCCAGCAGTTTTCTCAGTGGCTACACCTTC
TRBD1,TRBV19,NA,TRBJ2-5,CASSGRQGEWETQYF,TGTGCCAGTAGTGGACGACAGGGAGAGTGGGAGACCCAGTACTTC
NA,TRBV10-2,once,TRBJ2-1,CASSESVGGEQFF,TGCGCCAGCAGTGAGTCGGTGGGGGGTGAGCAGTTCTTC
NA,TRBV6-5,NA,TRBJ1-1,CASSYGLRVPSEAFF,TGTGCCAGCAGTTACGGGCTCAGGGTTCCGTCTGAAGCTTTCTTT
NA,TRBV5-6,few,TRBJ1-2,CASSLQEYGYTF,TGTGCCAGCAGCTTACAGGAGTATGGCTACACCTTC
TRBD2,TRBV28,NA,TRBJ2-3,CASSLNWEGDTQYF,TGTGCCAGCAGCCTAAACTGGGAGGGTGATACGCAGTATTTT
NA,TRBV18,NA,TRBJ1-6,CASSPWQATNSPLHF,TGTGCCAGCTCACCCTGGCAGGCCACTAATTCACCCCTCCACTTT
NA,TRBV5-1,NA,TRBJ2-7,CASSPDRQVAYEQYF,TGCGCCAGCAGCCCCGACCGACAGGTTGCCTACGAGCAGTACTTC
NA,TRBV6-5,NA,TRBJ2-7,CASSYSFRGGYEQYF,TGTGCCAGCAGTTACTCATTCAGGGGAGGGTACGAGCAGTACTTC
NA,TRBV7-2,once,TRBJ1-3,CASSLLLTVGNTIYF,TGTGCCAGCAGCTTACTCCTCACAGTTGGAAACACCATATATTTT
NA,TRBV9,NA,TRBJ1-3,CASSVLGMSGNTIYF,TGTGCCAGCAGCGTACTCGGGATGTCTGGAAACACCATATATTTT
NA,TRBV4-3,many,TRBJ1-2,CASSQVIGQYGLTF,TGCGCCAGCAGCCAAGTAATAGGACAGTACGGACTCACCTTC
NA,TRBV27,NA,TRBJ2-5,CASSGQSPQETQYF,TGTGCCAGCAGTGGACAGTCCCCCCAAGAGACCCAGTACTTC